These T cell receptor beta chains were read from a single sample in a study of T cell responses to AZD1222 COVID-19 vaccine. The repertoire was sequenced with immunoSEQ multiplex PCR; TCRdb's copy has only in-frame clones and lacks some. The sample records roughly 97,000 clones, 88% being singletons. The sequencing used peripheral blood, collected on day 0 of AZD1222 vaccination. The receptors stem from an adult in good health. Each CDR3 is given with its conserved first and last residue. D genes are given only for firm matches. Rows may omit the clone size; those that give it use once, few, many or a size class.

>TRBD2|few|TRBV30|TRBJ2-7
TGTGCCTGGAGTGATAGGGAGGGTAGGAGCTTC
CAWSDREGRSF
>-|-|TRBV24-1|TRBJ2-1
TGTGCCACCAGTGAGGATATAGATGAGCAGTTCTTC
CATSEDIDEQFF
>-|-|TRBV24-1|TRBJ1-2
TGTGCCACCAGTGAAGAGGGAAGCTATGGCTACACCTTC
CATSEEGSYGYTF
>-|few|TRBV29-1|TRBJ1-3
TGCAGCGTTCAGAGAGCTGGAAACACCATATATTTT
CSVQRAGNTIYF
>-|-|TRBV7-2|TRBJ1-2
TGTGCCAGCAGCCCAGGAGGAGGGAACTATGGCTACACCTTC
CASSPGGGNYGYTF
>-|-|TRBV28|TRBJ1-5
TGTGCCAGCAGCCCCATCGATAGCAATCAGCCCCAGCATTTT
CASSPIDSNQPQHF
>-|once|TRBV7-9|TRBJ2-6
TGTGCCAGCAGCTTAGCGGGCTCTGGGGCCAACGTCCTGACTTTC
CASSLAGSGANVLTF
>-|-|TRBV7-2|TRBJ1-6
TGTGCCAGCAGCTTTGGAGTAGGGGTTGCTTCACCCCTCCACTTT
CASSFGVGVASPLHF
>-|-|TRBV7-2|TRBJ2-7
TGTGCCAGCAGCTTGAACAGGTACGAGCAGTACTTC
CASSLNRYEQYF
>TRBD2|-|TRBV6-5|TRBJ2-3
TGTGCCAGCAGTTACAAGGGAGGGGATACGCAGTATTTT
CASSYKGGDTQYF
>-|-|TRBV28|TRBJ1-5
TGTGCCAGCAGTTTATCCCCCCATTACGTCCAGCATTTT
CASSLSPHYVQHF
>TRBD2|-|TRBV6-5|TRBJ2-3
TGTGCCAGCAGCCTTAAGCGGGGGGGTCAGGATACGCAGTATTTT
CASSLKRGGQDTQYF
>TRBD1|-|TRBV5-5|TRBJ1-2
TGTGCCAGCAGCATCCGGGACAGACACGGCTACACCTTC
CASSIRDRHGYTF
>-|-|TRBV28|TRBJ2-7
TGTGCCAGCAGTTTAGAAGGGAAAGGGGTCTACGAGCAGTACTTC
CASSLEGKGVYEQYF
>-|-|TRBV6-5|TRBJ2-7
TGTGCCAGCACTCGGACAGCCCTCCCCTACGAGCAGTACTTC
CASTRTALPYEQYF
>-|-|TRBV6-5|TRBJ1-3
TGTGCCAGCACTGTTGGCAGGGGAAACACCATATATTTT
CASTVGRGNTIYF
>-|-|TRBV7-3|TRBJ2-7
TGTGCCAGCAGCCGGAGAGCAGGCGGCGAGCAGTACTTC
CASSRRAGGEQYF
>-|-|TRBV6-1|TRBJ1-5
TGTGCCAGCAGTGACAGGCGCTATCAGCCCCAGCATTTT
CASSDRRYQPQHF
>-|-|TRBV28|TRBJ2-7
TGTGCCAGCAGTTTCTTGGCGGACTCCTACGAGCAGTACTTC
CASSFLADSYEQYF
>TRBD1|-|TRBV6-5|TRBJ1-6
TGTGCCAGCAGTTGGGGGACAGGGAATTCACCCCTCCACTTT
CASSWGTGNSPLHF
>-|-|TRBV28|TRBJ1-4
TGTGCCAGCAGTTCCCGACAGAGGGAAAAACTGTTTTTT
CASSSRQREKLFF
>-|-|TRBV28|TRBJ1-2
TGTGCCAGCAGTTATCCGACAGGCTCTGGCTACACCTTC
CASSYPTGSGYTF
>TRBD2|-|TRBV28|TRBJ2-3
TGTGCCAGCACCCTCCGGGGGGGCCGTATCGATACGCAGTATTTT
CASTLRGGRIDTQYF
>-|-|TRBV30|TRBJ1-5
TGTGCCTGGAGTGCCGTAAATCAGCCCCAGCATTTT
CAWSAVNQPQHF
>TRBD1|-|TRBV5-5|TRBJ1-4
TGTGCCAGCAGCTTGCCCCCCACCGGGACAGGAGGGGAAAAACTGTTTTTT
CASSLPPTGTGGEKLFF
>-|-|TRBV5-4|TRBJ2-5
TGTGCCAGCAGCTTGATTGGGGAAGGGGAGACCCAGTACTTC
CASSLIGEGETQYF
>-|-|TRBV11-2|TRBJ1-2
TGTGCCAGCAGCTCCCTCCTGGAAGGGGCTTATGGCTACACCTTC
CASSSLLEGAYGYTF
>TRBD1|-|TRBV9|TRBJ1-2
TGTGCCAGCAGCGGGCGGACAGGGATCGCTAACTATGGCTACACCTTC
CASSGRTGIANYGYTF
>TRBD1|-|TRBV19|TRBJ1-1
TGTGCCAGCCGTGAGACTCCGGTTGACAGGGTCGTTTGGAACACTGAAGCTTTCTTT
CASRETPVDRVVWNTEAFF
>TRBD2|-|TRBV11-1|TRBJ2-4
TGTGCCAGCAGCTTATCACGCGGGGGGGCCGCGGGCATTCAGTACTTC
CASSLSRGGAAGIQYF
>TRBD1|-|TRBV29-1|TRBJ1-2
TGCAGCGTCGGGGGACAGGGGATGGCGTATGGCTACACCTTC
CSVGGQGMAYGYTF
>-|-|TRBV14|TRBJ1-2
TGTGCCAGCAGCCAAGCCGTTTTCGGGGGCCACTATGGCTACACCTTC
CASSQAVFGGHYGYTF
>-|-|TRBV7-9|TRBJ1-3
TGTGCCAGCAGCTTAGAGAGCTCTGGAAACACCATATATTTT
CASSLESSGNTIYF
>-|once|TRBV4-3|TRBJ2-7
TGCGCCAGCAGCCAGCCCCAAGGGGGACCCCTTTCGTACTTC
CASSQPQGGPLSYF
>-|-|TRBV6-5|TRBJ2-2
TGTGCCAGCACCGTACAAGAGAACACCGGGGAGCTGTTTTTT
CASTVQENTGELFF
>TRBD1|-|TRBV18|TRBJ2-2
TGTGCCAGCTCAGACGGGACAGGCCCGCGCGGGGAGCTGTTTTTT
CASSDGTGPRGELFF
>-|-|TRBV29-1|TRBJ2-1
TGCAGCGTTGATCGACAGAATGAGCAGTTCTTC
CSVDRQNEQFF
>TRBD2|-|TRBV7-8|TRBJ2-3
TGTGCCAGCAGCTCCTCCTGGACTAGCCTCCCAGATACGCAGTATTTT
CASSSSWTSLPDTQYF
>-|once|TRBV7-9|TRBJ1-1
TGTGCCAGCACCCTGGGGGACAATGAAGCTTTCTTT
CASTLGDNEAFF
>TRBD2|once|TRBV9|TRBJ2-1
TGTGCCAGCAGCCTCACTAGCGGGTACTACAATGAGCAGTTCTTC
CASSLTSGYYNEQFF
>-|once|TRBV3-1/TRBV3-2|TRBJ2-5
TGTGCCAGCAGCCAGCGGAAGGTGTCTAGCCTTAGGGTGACCCAGTACTTC
CASSQRKVSSLRVTQYF
>TRBD1|few|TRBV19|TRBJ2-2
TGTGCCAGTAGTATGGACAGGGGAGAAACCGGGGAGCTGTTTTTT
CASSMDRGETGELFF
>-|-|TRBV9|TRBJ2-3
TGTGCCAGCAACGACGAAGCTGGACACCAACGACCAGATACGCAGTATTTT
CASNDEAGHQRPDTQYF
>-|-|TRBV6-5|TRBJ2-7
TGTGCCAGCGATCAGGGGTGGTACGAGCAGTACTTC
CASDQGWYEQYF